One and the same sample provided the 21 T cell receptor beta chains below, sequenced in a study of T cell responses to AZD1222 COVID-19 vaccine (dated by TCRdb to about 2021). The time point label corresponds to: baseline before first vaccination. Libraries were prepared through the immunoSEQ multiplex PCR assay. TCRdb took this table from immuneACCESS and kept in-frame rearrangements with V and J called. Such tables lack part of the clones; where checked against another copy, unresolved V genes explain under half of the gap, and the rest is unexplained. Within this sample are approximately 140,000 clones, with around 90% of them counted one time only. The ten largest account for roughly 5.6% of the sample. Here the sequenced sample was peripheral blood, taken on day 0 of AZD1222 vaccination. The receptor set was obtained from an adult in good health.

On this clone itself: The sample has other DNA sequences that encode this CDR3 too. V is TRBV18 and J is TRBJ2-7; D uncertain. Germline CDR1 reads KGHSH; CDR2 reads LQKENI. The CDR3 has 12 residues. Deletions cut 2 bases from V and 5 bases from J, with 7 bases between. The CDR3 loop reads CASSPGGDEQYF. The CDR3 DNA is TGTGCCAGCTCACCAGGTGGGGACGAGCAGTACTTC.

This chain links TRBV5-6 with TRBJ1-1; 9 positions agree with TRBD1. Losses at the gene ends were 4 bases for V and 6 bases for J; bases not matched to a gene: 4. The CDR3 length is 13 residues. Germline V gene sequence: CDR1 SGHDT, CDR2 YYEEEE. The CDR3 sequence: CASSTGTGSEAFF. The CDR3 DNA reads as TGTGCCAGCAGCACTGGGACAGGGTCTGAAGCTTTCTTT.

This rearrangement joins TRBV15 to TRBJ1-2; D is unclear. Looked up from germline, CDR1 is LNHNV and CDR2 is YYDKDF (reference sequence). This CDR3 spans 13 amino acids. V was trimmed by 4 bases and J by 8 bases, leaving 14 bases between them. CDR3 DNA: TGTGCCACCAGCACACTTACCCTGGGGGGCTACACCTTC. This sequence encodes CATSTLTLGGYTF.

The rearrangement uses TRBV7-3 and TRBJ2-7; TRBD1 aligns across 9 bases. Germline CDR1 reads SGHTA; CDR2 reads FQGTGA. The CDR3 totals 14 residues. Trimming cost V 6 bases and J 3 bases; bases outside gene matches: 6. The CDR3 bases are TGTGCCAGCAGTCCGGGACAGGGAGTCTACGAGCAGTACTTC. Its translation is CASSPGQGVYEQYF.

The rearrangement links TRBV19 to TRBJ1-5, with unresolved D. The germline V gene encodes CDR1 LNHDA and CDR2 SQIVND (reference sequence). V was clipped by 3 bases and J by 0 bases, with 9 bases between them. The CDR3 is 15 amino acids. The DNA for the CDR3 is TGTGCCAGTAGTATTACAGTAGGTAGCAATCAGCCCCAGCATTTT. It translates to CASSITVGSNQPQHF.

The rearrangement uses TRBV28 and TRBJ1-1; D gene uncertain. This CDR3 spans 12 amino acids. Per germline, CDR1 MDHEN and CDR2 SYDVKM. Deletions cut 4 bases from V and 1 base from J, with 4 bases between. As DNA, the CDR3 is TGTGCCAGCAGTTACCCGAACACTGAAGCTTTCTTT. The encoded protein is CASSYPNTEAFF.

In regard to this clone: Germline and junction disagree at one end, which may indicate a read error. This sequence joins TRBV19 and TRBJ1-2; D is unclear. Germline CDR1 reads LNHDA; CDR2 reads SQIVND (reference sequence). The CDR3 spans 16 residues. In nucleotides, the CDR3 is TGTGCCGGTAGCTTCTCCTCCCCTATGGGCTACTATGGCTACACCTTC. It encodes CAGSFSSPMGYYGYTF.

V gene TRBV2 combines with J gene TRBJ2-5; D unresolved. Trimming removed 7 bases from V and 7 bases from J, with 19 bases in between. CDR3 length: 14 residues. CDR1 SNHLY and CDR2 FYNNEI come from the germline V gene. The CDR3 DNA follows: TGTGCCAGCACCGAAGGACGCCTAGACGGGACCCAGTACTTC. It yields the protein CASTEGRLDGTQYF.

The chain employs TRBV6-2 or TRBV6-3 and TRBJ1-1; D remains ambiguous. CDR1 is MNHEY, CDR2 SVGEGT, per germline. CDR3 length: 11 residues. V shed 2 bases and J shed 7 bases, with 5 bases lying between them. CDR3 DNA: TGTGCCAGCAGTTACGGAGGTGAAGCTTTCTTT. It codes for CASSYGGEAFF.

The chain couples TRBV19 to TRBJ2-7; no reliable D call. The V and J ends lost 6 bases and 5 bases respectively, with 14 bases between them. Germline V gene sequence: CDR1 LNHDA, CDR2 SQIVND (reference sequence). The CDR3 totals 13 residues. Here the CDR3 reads CASRGGGRNEQYF. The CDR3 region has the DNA TGTGCCAGTAGAGGTGGCGGTCGCAACGAGCAGTACTTC.

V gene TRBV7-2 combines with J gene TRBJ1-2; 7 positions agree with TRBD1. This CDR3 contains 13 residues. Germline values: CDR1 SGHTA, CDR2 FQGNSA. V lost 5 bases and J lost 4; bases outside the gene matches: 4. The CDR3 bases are TGTGCCAGCAGCATACGGGACAGCTATGGCTACACCTTC. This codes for CASSIRDSYGYTF.

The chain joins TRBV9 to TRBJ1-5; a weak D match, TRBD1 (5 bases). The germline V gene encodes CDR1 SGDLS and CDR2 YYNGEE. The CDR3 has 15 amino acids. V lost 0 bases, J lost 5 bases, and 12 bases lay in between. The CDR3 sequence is CASSVGQGRDQPQHF. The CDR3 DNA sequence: TGTGCCAGCAGCGTAGGGCAGGGTCGGGATCAGCCCCAGCATTTT.

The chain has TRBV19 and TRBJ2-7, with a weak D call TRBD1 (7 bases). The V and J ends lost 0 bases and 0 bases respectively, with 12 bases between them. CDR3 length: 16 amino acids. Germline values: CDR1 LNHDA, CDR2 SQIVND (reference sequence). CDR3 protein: CASSIDPRGASYEQYF. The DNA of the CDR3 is TGTGCCAGTAGTATAGATCCCAGGGGGGCCTCCTACGAGCAGTACTTC.

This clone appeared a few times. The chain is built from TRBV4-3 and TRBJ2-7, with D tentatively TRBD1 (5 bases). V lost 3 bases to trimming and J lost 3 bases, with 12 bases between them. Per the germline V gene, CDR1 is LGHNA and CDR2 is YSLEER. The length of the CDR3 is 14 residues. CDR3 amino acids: CASSQGRQSYEQYF. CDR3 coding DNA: TGCGCCAGCAGCCAGGGCCGACAGAGCTACGAGCAGTACTTC.

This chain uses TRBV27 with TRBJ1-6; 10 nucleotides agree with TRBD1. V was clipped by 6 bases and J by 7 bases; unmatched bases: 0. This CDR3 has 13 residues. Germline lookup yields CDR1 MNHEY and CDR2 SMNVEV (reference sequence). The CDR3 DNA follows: TGTGCCAGCAGGACAGGGGGCAATTCACCCCTCCACTTT. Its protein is CASRTGGNSPLHF.

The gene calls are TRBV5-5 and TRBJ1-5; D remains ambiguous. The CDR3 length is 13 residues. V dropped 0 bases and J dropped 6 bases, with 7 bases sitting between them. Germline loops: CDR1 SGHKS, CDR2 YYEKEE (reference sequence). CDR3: CASSLDSLQPQHF. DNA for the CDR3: TGTGCCAGCAGCTTGGATTCCCTTCAGCCCCAGCATTTT.

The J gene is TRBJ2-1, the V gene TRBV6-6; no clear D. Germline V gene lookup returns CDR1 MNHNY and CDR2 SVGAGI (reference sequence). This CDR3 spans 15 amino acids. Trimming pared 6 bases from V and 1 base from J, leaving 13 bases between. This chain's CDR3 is CASSLRLQSYNEQFF. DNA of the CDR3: TGTGCCAGCAGCCTAAGGCTCCAATCCTACAATGAGCAGTTCTTC.

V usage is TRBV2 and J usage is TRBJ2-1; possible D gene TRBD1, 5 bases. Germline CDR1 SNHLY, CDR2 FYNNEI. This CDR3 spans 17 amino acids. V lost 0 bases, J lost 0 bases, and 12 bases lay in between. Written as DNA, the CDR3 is TGTGCCAGCAGTGAAGCTAGGGGCCGGAGCTCCTACAATGAGCAGTTCTTC. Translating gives CASSEARGRSSYNEQFF. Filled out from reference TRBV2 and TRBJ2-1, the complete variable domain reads EPEVTQTPSHQVTQMGQEVILRCVPISNHLYFYWYRQILGQKVEFLVSFYNNEISEKSEIFDDQFSVERPDGSNFTLKIRSTKLEDSAMYFCASSEARGRSSYNEQFFGPGTRLTVL.

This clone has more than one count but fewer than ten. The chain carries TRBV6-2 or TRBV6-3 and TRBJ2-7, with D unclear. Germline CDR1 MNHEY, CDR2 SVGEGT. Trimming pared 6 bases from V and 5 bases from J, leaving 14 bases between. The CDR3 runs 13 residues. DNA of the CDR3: TGTGCCAGCAGCCCAGGACCTAAAGACGAGCAGTACTTC. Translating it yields CASSPGPKDEQYF.

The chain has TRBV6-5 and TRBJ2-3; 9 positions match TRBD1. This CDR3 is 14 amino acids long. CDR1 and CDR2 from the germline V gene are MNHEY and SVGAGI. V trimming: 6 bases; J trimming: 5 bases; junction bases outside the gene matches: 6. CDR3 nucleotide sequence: TGTGCCAGCAGCCCCAGGGGACAGGGAGATACGCAGTATTTT. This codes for CASSPRGQGDTQYF.

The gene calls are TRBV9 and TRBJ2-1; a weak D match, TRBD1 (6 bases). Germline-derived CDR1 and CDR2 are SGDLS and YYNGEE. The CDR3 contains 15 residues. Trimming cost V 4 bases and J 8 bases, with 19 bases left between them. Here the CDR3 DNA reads TGTGCCAGCAGCTTAGGTCTATCGAAGGGGGATGAGCAGTTCTTC. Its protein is CASSLGLSKGDEQFF.